This T cell receptor (beta chain) appears in the sequencing data of a study of blood T cell repertoires in COVID-19. Study summary: Whether acute or convalescent, the COVID-19 samples came from the United States, Italy and Spain.

In the original processing: Estimation of nucleated cell counts relied on the amplification of reference gene primers. TCRdb's table, derived via immunoSEQ multiplex PCR, lists solely in-frame clones and lacks some. That table furnishes V, J and clone size, whereas the DNA furnished D and trimming. The data hold around 280,000 clones, with around 90% observed a single time. As regards this clone: The same CDR3 also results from other DNA sequences found in this sample.

This CDR3 contains 11 residues. Deletions cut 2 bases from V and 7 bases from J, with 5 bases between. Germline CDR1 MDHEN, CDR2 SYDVKM. The chain employs TRBV28 and TRBJ1-2; no clear D gene. Input material: peripheral blood. The TCR sequence derives from a woman between 50 and 59 years old who had recovered from COVID-19. CDR3 DNA: TGTGCCAGCAGTTTAAGCCGTGGCTACACCTTC. This gives the protein CASSLSRGYTF.